The 2 T cell receptor beta chains in this list originate from one sample, sequenced in a study of CD8+ T cells in alopecia areata (dated by TCRdb to 2016 to 2019). The protocol used for the library was the immunoSEQ multiplex PCR assay. For TCR sequencing, RNA was extracted from every sample and reverse transcribed into cDNA to serve as template. TCRdb provides this immuneACCESS table in a form limited to in-frame rearrangements. Some clones are lacking; in checked studies, under half of them reflect an unresolved V gene, and why the rest are absent is not known. The sample contains some 200,000 clones, 50% to 70% of them found a single time. The ten largest clones take up approximately 15% of the sample. The time point label corresponds to: baseline before oral tofacitinib. The sequencing used CD4+ T cells sorted from blood, collected at week 0. These receptors were taken from a human donor with alopecia areata.

The V and J genes are TRBV25-1 and TRBJ1-1; D not certain. V lost 10 bases, J lost 1 base, and 10 bases lay in between. The germline V gene encodes CDR1 MGHDK and CDR2 SYGVNS. CDR3 length equals 12 residues. The CDR3 DNA sequence: TGTGCCACGATGCTAAGGAACACTGAAGCTTTCTTT. This codes for CATMLRNTEAFF.

This clone was seen a few times. V and J are TRBV19 and TRBJ2-1; TRBD2 agrees at 10 bases. The CDR3 has 15 residues. With V trimmed by 1 base and J by 14 bases, 11 bases remained unmatched. Germline assignment: CDR1 LNHDA and CDR2 SQIVND (reference sequence). The CDR3 spells CASSIGAAGGYPEFF. The CDR3 coding sequence is TGTGCCAGTAGTATAGGCGCAGCGGGGGGGTACCCTGAGTTCTTC.